This record concerns one T cell receptor beta chain sequence. The method was immunoSEQ multiplex PCR; TCRdb's version includes in-frame clones alone and lacks a portion of them. The sample comprises roughly 49,000 clones, 80% to 95% of which are singletons, and more than 0.85% rests with the top ten. The data were taken from a study of T cell changes during pregnancy in multiple sclerosis. CDR1 is MNHEY, CDR2 SVGAGI, per germline. There are 15 residues in the CDR3. Trimming pared 6 bases from V and 4 bases from J, leaving 18 bases between. The receptor was isolated from a female donor with multiple sclerosis, enrolled in a pregnancy study. Sequencing was performed on peripheral blood, taken after pregnancy. This chain connects TRBV6-5 to TRBJ1-2; possibly TRBD1 for D (6 bases). The CDR3: CASSPSGGRAYGYTF. The CDR3 DNA is TGTGCCAGCAGCCCCTCGGGGGGGCGCGCCTATGGCTACACCTTC.